This paragraph covers one TCR beta chain sequence. Its antigen is undetermined. The junction departs from germline at one end; a sequencing error may be responsible. This sample is part of a study of T cells in Graves' hyperthyroidism and ophthalmopathy. The CDR3 totals 8 residues. Germline assignment: CDR1 SGHNT and CDR2 YENEEA. Study-wide results and limits: Most expanded thyroid clonotypes above 0.001 recurred in blood.

These patients, aged 18 to 65, had recently diagnosed hyperthyroidism lasting under 2 months. RNA transcripts were the template for amplifying TCR beta CDR3 regions. The HTBI set primed first-round TCR CDR3 RT-PCR. TCRdb reanalysed the multiplex PCR reads using MiXCR and keeps one entry per CDR3 protein. The sample consists of some 800,000 distinct CDR3 sequences, around 38% of them appearing once. The rearrangement uses TRBV11-3 and TRBJ2-5; tentative D call: TRBD1 (5 bases). Material: blood. The source of this sequence is a man aged 18 to 35 with Graves' hyperthyroidism. CDR3 in amino acids: CASSPQGF. As DNA, the CDR3 is TGTGCCAGCAGCCCCCAGGGCTTC.